This is a list of T cell receptor beta chains from one sample in a study of blood T cell repertoires in COVID-19. The table came from immunoSEQ multiplex PCR; TCRdb's copy has only in-frame clones and leaves some out. The sample carries fewer than 85,000 clones, about four fifths recorded once. Sequenced sample: peripheral blood. These receptors originate from a human donor in a cohort sampled during active COVID-19. The CDR3 runs from the conserved cysteine through the conserved F or W. A D gene is named only where the DNA matches it firmly. Rows may omit the clone size; those that give it use once, few, many or a size class.

TRBV4-1	-	TRBJ2-5	14	-	TGCGCCAGCAGCCAAGGGGAGTGGGGAGAGACCCAGTACTTC	CASSQGEWGETQYF
TRBV10-3	once	TRBJ2-1	14	TRBD2	TGTGCCAGTATGACTAGCGGGGGAGTAAGTGAGCAGTTCTTC	CASMTSGGVSEQFF
TRBV11-2	-	TRBJ2-7	14	-	TGTGCCAGCAGCGCCCCGGGACTCCCCTACGAGCAGTACTTC	CASSAPGLPYEQYF
TRBV5-8	-	TRBJ2-3	14	-	TGTGCCAGCAGCTTGGGACGGGGCACAGATACGCAGTATTTT	CASSLGRGTDTQYF
TRBV9	-	TRBJ2-5	13	TRBD1	TGTGCCAGCAGTGTGACAGGGCAAGAGACCCAGTACTTC	CASSVTGQETQYF
TRBV6-2/TRBV6-3	-	TRBJ2-2	16	TRBD1	TGTGCCAGCAGCCCTTCAAGACAGGGGAACACCGGGGAGCTGTTTTTT	CASSPSRQGNTGELFF
TRBV5-6	-	TRBJ2-2	16	TRBD1	TGTGCCAGCAGCTTGGACCGGGACAGCTACACCGGGGAGCTGTTTTTT	CASSLDRDSYTGELFF
TRBV4-3	-	TRBJ2-7	14	TRBD1	TGCGCCAGCAGCTTAGGGACAGGGAGCTACGAGCAGTACTTC	CASSLGTGSYEQYF
TRBV12-3/TRBV12-4	-	TRBJ2-5	13	-	TGTGCCAGCAGTTTTGTCCGGCAAGAGACCCAGTACTTC	CASSFVRQETQYF
TRBV5-4	-	TRBJ2-5	11	-	TGTGCCGGAGGGTCCCAAGAGACCCAGTACTTC	CAGGSQETQYF
TRBV19	-	TRBJ1-5	13	-	TGTGCCAGTCGGGCGAGGACTGGGGAACCCCAGCATTTT	CASRARTGEPQHF
TRBV5-4	-	TRBJ1-6	16	TRBD1	TGTGCCAGCAGCCCGGACAGGAGCTCCTATAATTCACCCCTCCACTTT	CASSPDRSSYNSPLHF
TRBV10-3	-	TRBJ2-7	14	-	TGTGCCATCAGTGAGTCAGGGGATACCTACGAGCAGTACTTC	CAISESGDTYEQYF
TRBV19	-	TRBJ2-2	12	-	TGTGCCATACAGGGGAACACCGGGGAGCTGTTTTTT	CAIQGNTGELFF
TRBV5-5	-	TRBJ2-7	14	-	TGTGCCAGCAGTCGCGGATGGCGGGACTACGAGCAGTACTTC	CASSRGWRDYEQYF
TRBV4-3	-	TRBJ1-6	14	TRBD1	TGCGCCAGCAGACAGGGGACTGATAATTCACCCCTCCACTTT	CASRQGTDNSPLHF
TRBV7-3	-	TRBJ2-2	15	-	TGTGCCAGCAGCTTAACGGCGCGGGGCACCGGGGAGCTGTTTTTT	CASSLTARGTGELFF
TRBV7-2	-	TRBJ2-7	12	TRBD1	TGTGCCAGCAGCTTGGACAGGGGCGAGCAGTACTTC	CASSLDRGEQYF
TRBV11-2	-	TRBJ1-3	16	-	TGTGCCAGCAGCGTCCCCCACAGGGCCTCTGGAAACACCATATATTTT	CASSVPHRASGNTIYF
TRBV4-2	-	TRBJ2-3	16	TRBD2	TGTGCCAGCAGCCAAGGACTAGCGGGGGCCCGGTTTGGGCAGTATTTT	CASSQGLAGARFGQYF
TRBV6-1	-	TRBJ1-1	14	-	TGTGCCAGCAGTGACCGGTGGGGCAGCACTGAAGCTTTCTTT	CASSDRWGSTEAFF
TRBV6-1	-	TRBJ2-7	13	-	TGTGCCAGCAGTGAACAACAAAGCTACGAGCAGTACTTC	CASSEQQSYEQYF
TRBV18	-	TRBJ2-5	12	-	TGTGCCAGCTCACCAGGGAGGGAGACCCAGTACTTC	CASSPGRETQYF
TRBV5-6	-	TRBJ1-4	13	-	TGTGCCAGCAGCTTTCGCCGGGATGAAAAACTGTTTTTT	CASSFRRDEKLFF
TRBV27	-	TRBJ2-4	14	TRBD1	TGTGCCAGCAGTTTAAGGGGGACAGGAAACATTCAGTACTTC	CASSLRGTGNIQYF
TRBV6-2/TRBV6-3	-	TRBJ2-3	16	-	TGTGCCAGCAGTTACGGCACGGGACTGATCGGCGATACGCAGTATTTT	CASSYGTGLIGDTQYF
TRBV29-1	-	TRBJ2-4	14	TRBD1	TGCAGCGTTGCGGGACAGGGGGCCAAAAACATTCAGTACTTC	CSVAGQGAKNIQYF
TRBV29-1	-	TRBJ2-2	13	-	TGCAGCGCCCAGGTCACGGAAACCGGGGAGCTGTTTTTT	CSAQVTETGELFF
TRBV15	-	TRBJ2-2	14	TRBD2	TGTGCGGTCCGGGGGGGGCTGCACACCGGGGAGCTGTTTTTT	CAVRGGLHTGELFF
TRBV7-6	-	TRBJ2-3	15	TRBD2	TGTGCCAGCAGCCCCAGGGAGGGAAGCACAGATACGCAGTATTTT	CASSPREGSTDTQYF
TRBV7-3	-	TRBJ2-3	15	TRBD2	TGTGCCAGCAGCTTAGGCCTAGCGGGCACAGATACGCAGTATTTT	CASSLGLAGTDTQYF
TRBV4-1	-	TRBJ2-2	16	TRBD1	TGCGCCAGCAGCCAGGGGACAGGGGTCTCCACCGGGGAGCTGTTTTTT	CASSQGTGVSTGELFF
TRBV19	-	TRBJ2-4	13	-	TGTGCCAGTAGTATTGTCTACGGGGACATTCAGTACTTC	CASSIVYGDIQYF